These 28 T cell receptor beta chains originate from one sample sequenced in a study of cytomegalovirus exposure and HLA in healthy donors (dated by TCRdb to about 2017). Library creation used the immunoSEQ multiplex PCR assay. The multiplex PCR relied on a mix of 60 forward primers for TCR Vbeta segments and 13 reverse primers for TCR Jbeta segments. TCRdb obtained this table from immuneACCESS and retained in-frame rearrangements with V and J assigned. These tables miss some clones; where compared with another copy, unresolved V genes account for less than half of the shortfall, and the remainder is unexplained. The sample table shows fewer than 150,000 clones, and approximately 80% are seen once. The ten largest clones represent 2% to 2.5% of the sample. The sequenced material came from PBMCs. These receptors all stem from a man aged 25-40 years in good health and CMV-seronegative.

The chain couples TRBV20-1 to TRBJ1-1; D not certain. This CDR3 comprises 11 residues. V lost 3 bases and J 3 bases, leaving 5 bases between the germline ends. CDR1 is DFQATT and CDR2 is SNEGSKA in the germline V gene (reference sequence). CDR3 in DNA: TGCAGTGCTAGGGCTGACACTGAAGCTTTCTTT. Its protein is CSARADTEAFF.

The chain employs TRBV18 and TRBJ1-3; 11 nucleotides agree with TRBD1. CDR1 is KGHSH and CDR2 is LQKENI in the germline V gene. V was clipped by 6 bases and J by 3 bases; unmatched bases: 4. The CDR3 has 15 amino acids. CDR3 loop: CASSPGTGGGNTIYF. The CDR3 DNA is TGTGCCAGCTCCCCCGGGACAGGGGGTGGAAACACCATATATTTT.

The chain uses TRBV7-2 and TRBJ2-2, with D perhaps TRBD2 (6 bases). The CDR3 has 15 residues. V lost 5 bases and J lost 7, with 17 bases in between. Germline CDR1 reads SGHTA; CDR2 reads FQGNSA. The CDR3 protein is CASSPGGIADGELFF. CDR3 nucleotide sequence: TGTGCCAGCAGCCCCGGGGGAATAGCAGACGGGGAGCTGTTTTTT.

The V and J genes are TRBV7-2 and TRBJ1-2, with 10 bases that match TRBD1. The CDR3 sequence is 13 residues long. CDR1 is SGHTA and CDR2 is FQGNSA in the germline V gene. Unmatched junction bases numbered 4, after V lost 5 bases and J lost 7 bases. The CDR3 here is CASSRQGARGYTF. CDR3 nucleotide sequence: TGTGCCAGCAGCCGACAGGGGGCACGTGGCTACACCTTC.

CDR3 coding DNA: TGTGCCAGCAGTTACTCTGGAAACAGCTACGAGACCCAGTACTTC. It translates to CASSYSGNSYETQYF. The rearrangement links TRBV6-5 to TRBJ2-5; D is uncertain. The CDR3 totals 15 residues. V was trimmed by 0 bases and J by 5 bases, leaving 13 bases between them. The germline V gene has CDR1 MNHEY and CDR2 SVGAGI.

With respect to this clone: A junction boundary mismatches the germline segment, possibly from a read error. The sample holds other DNA sequences that translate to the same CDR3. V and J are TRBV4-1 and TRBJ2-7, with D perhaps TRBD2 (6 bases). Germline V gives CDR1 MGHRA, CDR2 YSYEKL. The CDR3 extends over 17 amino acids. The CDR3 sequence is CASSRSIAEGFPYEQYF. DNA for the CDR3: TGCGCCAGTAGCCGGTCGATAGCGGAGGGATTTCCCTACGAGCAGTACTTC.

In the case of this clone: Other DNA variants within this sample encode the same CDR3. J is TRBJ2-5 and V is TRBV5-4, with D tentatively TRBD1 (6 bases). From germline, CDR1 is SGHNT and CDR2 YYREEE (reference sequence). Trimming pared 0 bases from V and 4 bases from J, leaving 7 bases between. The CDR3 covers 13 residues. CDR3 sequence reads: CASSLGGGETQYF. CDR3 bases: TGTGCCAGCAGCTTGGGAGGGGGAGAGACCCAGTACTTC.

The CDR3 nucleotides read TGTGCCATCAGTGACAGGGCCCACACAGATACGCAGTATTTT. Translated, it gives CAISDRAHTDTQYF. The chain combines TRBV10-3 with TRBJ2-3, with D possibly matching TRBD1 (5 bases). Between the trimmed V and J ends, which lost 3 bases and 2 bases, there was a span of 9 bases. The CDR3 has 14 residues. Germline CDR1 is ENHRY and CDR2 is SYGVKD.

The gene calls are TRBV2 and TRBJ2-7; D possibly corresponds to TRBD1 (5 bases). Per germline, CDR1 SNHLY and CDR2 FYNNEI. The V gene lost 4 bases and the J gene lost 0 bases, with 10 bases spanning the gap. This CDR3 spans 14 amino acids. CDR3 bases: TGTGCCAGCAGTGCAGGCCAGGGCTCCTACGAGCAGTACTTC. Protein product: CASSAGQGSYEQYF.

This chain links TRBV5-8 with TRBJ2-5; TRBD2 agrees at 9 bases. This CDR3 region has 18 residues. The J segment lost 4 bases and the V segment lost 0 bases, leaving 13 bases of the junction unmatched. CDR1 and CDR2 from the germline V gene are SGHTS and YDEGEE. The CDR3 is CASSLAGGRAPVAETQYF. CDR3 in DNA: TGTGCCAGCAGCTTGGCCGGCGGGAGGGCCCCTGTAGCAGAGACCCAGTACTTC.

The V call is TRBV2, the J call TRBJ2-5, with 7 nucleotides matching TRBD2. V lost 10 bases, J lost 5 bases, and 10 bases stayed unmatched. Germline V gives CDR1 SNHLY, CDR2 FYNNEI. The CDR3 contains 13 residues. The CDR3 reads CANSGLEGETQYF. CDR3 coding DNA: TGTGCCAATAGCGGGTTGGAGGGGGAGACCCAGTACTTC.

V and J are TRBV28 and TRBJ2-7; 7 nucleotides line up with TRBD1. J was trimmed by 6 bases and V by 6 bases; bases with no gene match: 5. Per germline, CDR1 MDHEN and CDR2 SYDVKM. The CDR3 sequence is 12 residues long. The CDR3 DNA follows: TGTGCCAGCAGGACAGGGTCGGGCGAGCAGTACTTC. It codes for CASRTGSGEQYF.

This clone showed up just once. The chain uses TRBV28 and TRBJ1-1; 7 nucleotides agree with TRBD1. The CDR3 is 14 amino acids. Germline CDR1 and CDR2: MDHEN and SYDVKM. The trim removed 8 bases at V and 1 base at J, leaving 7 bases unmatched. The CDR3 loop reads CASGSGQQNTEAFF. The CDR3 DNA reads TGTGCCAGCGGGTCGGGACAGCAGAACACTGAAGCTTTCTTT.

V is TRBV30 and J is TRBJ2-2; 7 positions agree with TRBD2. J lost 6 bases, V lost 2 bases, and 9 bases had no gene match. The CDR3 totals 15 residues. CDR1 is GTSNPN, CDR2 SVGIG, per germline (reference sequence). The CDR3, as DNA: TGTGCCTGGAGTACGGGCGGGAGTACGGCCGGGGAGCTGTTTTTT. Translation gives CAWSTGGSTAGELFF.

The CDR3 region has the DNA TGTGCCAGCCCACTTGGGCCGCTCGATCCTTATCAGCCCCAGCATTTT. Its translation: CASPLGPLDPYQPQHF. The V and J genes are TRBV21-1 and TRBJ1-5; TRBD1 reflects the table's D call only, with no check against the DNA. TRBV21-1 is assigned pseudogene status. This CDR3 region has 16 residues.

The V gene is TRBV5-8, the J gene TRBJ2-7, with 11 bases identical to TRBD2. This CDR3 contains 15 residues. Looked up from germline, CDR1 is SGHTS and CDR2 is YDEGEE. V dropped 0 bases and J dropped 7; count of bases not matched to a gene: 6. In nucleotides, the CDR3 is TGTGCCAGCAGCTTGGGCGATAGCGGGAGGGGAGAGCAGTACTTC. Amino acid sequence: CASSLGDSGRGEQYF.

In this sample, this clone turned up a few times. The V call is TRBV6-1, the J call TRBJ1-1, with 9 positions matching TRBD1. This CDR3 contains 14 residues. J was trimmed by 4 bases and V by 7 bases; bases with no gene match: 7. Germline lookup yields CDR1 MNHNS and CDR2 SASEGT. CDR3 sequence: CASIQQGALTEAFF. DNA of the CDR3: TGTGCCAGCATCCAACAGGGGGCTCTCACTGAAGCTTTCTTT.

The chain recombines TRBV4-3 with TRBJ1-1; 9 bases fit TRBD1. Germline V lookup: CDR1 LGHNA, CDR2 YSLEER. V lost 0 bases and J lost 5; bases outside the gene matches: 4. CDR3 length: 15 amino acids. The CDR3 bases are TGCGCCAGCAGCCAAGATTTGGACAGGGGAACTGAAGCTTTCTTT. It specifies CASSQDLDRGTEAFF.

A few counts support this clone. The gene calls are TRBV29-1 and TRBJ1-5; D is uncertain. CDR1 is SQVTM, CDR2 ANQGSEA, per germline. Trimming shortened V by 2 bases and J by 9 bases, and 17 bases separated the two germline ends. The CDR3 is 14 residues long. As DNA, the CDR3 is TGCAGCGTTGAAACTGGCATCCTCGGAGGGCCCCAGCATTTT. Amino acid sequence: CSVETGILGGPQHF.

V is TRBV10-3 and J is TRBJ2-5; 7 bases match TRBD1. Germline V gene lookup returns CDR1 ENHRY and CDR2 SYGVKD. V dropped 3 bases and J dropped 3; count of bases not matched to a gene: 7. The CDR3 has 15 amino acids. This CDR3 reads CAISDPWGQKETQYF. As DNA, the CDR3 is TGTGCCATCAGTGACCCCTGGGGACAGAAAGAGACCCAGTACTTC.

This CDR3 is CASSRTSGRGAYEQYF. CDR3 nucleotide sequence: TGTGCCAGCAGCCGCACTAGCGGGAGAGGGGCCTACGAGCAGTACTTC. The rearrangement joins TRBV7-9 to TRBJ2-5; 11 bases align to TRBD2. The closer fit of TRBJ2-7 to the DNA end suggests the J call may be wrong. CDR1 and CDR2 (germline): SEHNR, FQNEAQ (reference sequence). The CDR3 runs 16 residues.

The chain recombines TRBV5-1 with TRBJ2-2; D gene ambiguous. V dropped 2 bases and J dropped 5 bases, with 10 bases sitting between them. The germline V gene has CDR1 SGHRS and CDR2 YFSETQ. The CDR3 consists of 14 residues. In DNA form, the CDR3 reads TGCGCCAGCAGCTTACAAACGTTAACCGGGGAGCTGTTTTTT. Encoded protein: CASSLQTLTGELFF.

The chain recombines TRBV10-2 with TRBJ2-1, with D possibly being TRBD1 (5 bases). The CDR3 runs to 12 residues. Trimming shortened V by 8 bases and J by 7 bases, and 12 bases separated the two germline ends. Per germline, CDR1 WSHSY and CDR2 SAAADI. For the CDR3, the DNA is TGCGCCAGCCAGACAGAGCAGAATGAGCAGTTCTTC. It is translated as CASQTEQNEQFF.

V and J are TRBV5-4 and TRBJ2-3, with 7 bases that match TRBD2. This CDR3 is built from 11 residues. Germline V lookup: CDR1 SGHNT, CDR2 YYREEE (reference sequence). With 5 bases clipped from V and 6 bases from J, the junction kept 0 bases outside the gene matches. The CDR3 loop is CASRLADTQYF. CDR3 coding DNA: TGTGCCAGCAGACTAGCGGATACGCAGTATTTT.

This clone was recorded only once. The gene calls are TRBV7-8 and TRBJ2-5; 7 nucleotides line up with TRBD1. Germline CDR1 and CDR2: SGHVS and FQNEAQ. The CDR3 is 14 residues long. V lost 3 bases and J lost 5; bases outside the gene matches: 6. The CDR3 bases are TGTGCCAGCAGCTTTCGACAGGGCGGGGAGACCCAGTACTTC. Amino acid sequence: CASSFRQGGETQYF.

This chain joins TRBV30 and TRBJ2-5; 7 bases are a match to TRBD2. Gene TRBJ2-7 matches the end of the DNA better, so the J call may be wrong. Germline V CDR1 and CDR2: GTSNPN, SVGIG (reference sequence). The CDR3 is 13 residues long. This CDR3 is CAWSVREASEQYF. CDR3 coding DNA: TGTGCCTGGAGTGTACGGGAGGCTAGCGAGCAGTACTTC.

The rearrangement links TRBV23-1 to TRBJ1-5, with 7 positions matching TRBD1. TRBV23-1 counts as an open reading frame of uncertain function. The CDR3 runs 15 residues. Germline trimming cut 7 bases from V and 5 bases from J; bases unmatched to any gene: 11. The CDR3 loop is CASTVQTGVHQPQHF. The CDR3 DNA sequence: TGCGCCAGCACCGTTCAAACAGGGGTGCATCAGCCCCAGCATTTT.

The gene calls are TRBV27 and TRBJ2-7; possibly TRBD2 for D (6 bases). Germline CDR1 MNHEY, CDR2 SMNVEV (reference sequence). The CDR3 length is 15 residues. The V and J ends lost 9 bases and 3 bases respectively, with 21 bases between them. The CDR3: CARERGLAGFYEQYF. DNA for the CDR3: TGTGCCAGGGAGAGGGGACTCGCGGGCTTCTACGAGCAGTACTTC.